The present T cell receptor beta chain was sequenced within a study of cytomegalovirus exposure and HLA in healthy donors (dated by TCRdb to 2016 to 2017). Context from the whole study: In an earlier analysis of around 540 of the donors, about 270 Gb of sequence data and 117 million unique TCR beta sequences from 180 million or so T cells were reported. Of the roughly 430 genotyped donors, roughly 80% fell in the genetic ancestry cluster associated with self-reported Caucasian donors. Besides the first cohort of some 670 subjects, a separate validation cohort made up of 90 to 150 different subjects was used. A later analysis re-examined previously published TCR beta repertoires from over 500 donors and added high-resolution HLA genotyping to investigate patterns of TCR occurrence. HLA typing included class I and class II loci at four-digit resolution. A later genetic analysis used genome-wide SNP genotypes for about three fifths of the roughly 700 donors, treating that subset as a discovery cohort. The study aimed to test whether signatures of past pathogen exposure could be identified by cataloging public T cell receptors. The later analysis used no new phenotypic data to find candidate immune exposures, relying instead on TCR beta sequences and their occurrence across donors. To predict cytomegalovirus infection status, the study brought together high-throughput TCR immunosequencing, statistical association of individual TCRs with disease status, and machine learning. The study used immunosequencing to profile the T cell repertoires of approximately 630 subjects and linked those repertoires to cytomegalovirus serostatus. All discovery cohort repertoires had been generated on a single sequencing platform. Among some 410 genotyped donors of the cohort, an average of around 220,000 unique TCR beta nucleotide sequences was sequenced per donor, of which roughly 17% were non-productive. About 280 gigabases of sequencing data and around 88 million unique TCR sequences made up an early release that covered several hundred HLA-typed donors. Alongside the repertoire data, information on donor age, sex, ethnicity and CMV serostatus was compiled. Typing coverage differed by locus: A, B, C, DRB1 and DQB1 were typed in roughly 620-630 donors, DQA1 in 500 to 550, DPA1 in roughly 590, and DPB1 in 400 to 480. Roughly five DR-DQ haplotypes were treated as single units for association and clustering because of strong linkage in the cohort. An earlier analysis of several hundred of the donors used high-throughput TCR beta sequencing to judge whether each TCR beta V gene segment behaved as functional or pseudogenic.

Study-wide conclusions, independent of this receptor: A later analysis found that HLA-associated TCR beta chains were more clonally expanded and had lower generation probabilities than equally common non-associated chains. It was suggested by the authors that the approach could potentially be generalized to other disease states and immunological phenotypes. A later analysis found that TCR association rates varied across HLA loci, with DRB1 alleles showing the most associated TCRs and HLA-C alleles the fewest. Because HLA typing was missing for some donors at each locus, association tests included only the typed subset. Specific HLA alleles were associated with over 15,000 TCR beta sequences at a false discovery rate of 0.05 in a later analysis. A further reported finding was that TCR beta sequences accurately predicted the HLA-A and HLA-B alleles for most subjects in the first cohort. A cluster of highly shared sequence variants was judged likely to represent a technical artifact of the sequencing pipeline. Linkage disequilibrium might explain the correlated functional status among segregating V segments, but an unknown experimental factor could not be excluded. Fewer than 20 rarely observed V segments, including chromosome 9 orphons, were excluded from the earlier analysis of a few hundred of the donors because counts were too low. A later genetic analysis reported fewer N-insertions in productive TCRs among donors in an Asian-associated ancestry cluster than the approximately 700-donor mean. Some IMGT-functional V segments, including TRBV6-2 and TRBV6-3, could not be distinguished by the 87-base-pair reads and were therefore excluded. Most TCR sequences were observed very rarely across donors, whereas some public TCRs were present in many individuals. Roughly uniform sequencing depth across donors was assumed in presence/absence analyses, although this assumption may not hold. When HLA alleles, especially DR and DQ, strongly co-occurred, attributing TCR associations to individual alleles was difficult. In an earlier analysis of around 500 of the donors, most TCR beta V segments appeared in productive rearrangements about 87% or about 30% of the time, broadly matching IMGT annotations. The study listed 150 to 200 TCR beta chains as associated with cytomegalovirus. Cytomegalovirus status was reported to be diagnosed by the classifier with high specificity and sensitivity in both the original and validation cohorts. A later analysis reported that several top co-occurrence clusters appeared linked to parvovirus B19, influenza, CMV and Epstein-Barr virus. In vitro tests confirmed that three of the cytomegalovirus-associated TCR beta chains recognize cytomegalovirus antigens. Immune exposure information for the cohort was limited to CMV serostatus. The cohort was sequenced for TCR beta chains only, and without alpha or paired-chain data the features that could be detected were limited. A later genetic analysis associated a missense DCLRE1C variant with V-gene and J-gene trimming of TCR beta chains, and an independent cohort replicated the association. Most CMV-associated TCR beta chains appeared to be HLA-restricted in a later analysis, and the HLA associations seemed to be driven largely by CMV exposure.

The method behind the library was the immunoSEQ multiplex PCR assay. For the multiplex PCR, a mixture combining 60 forward primers for TCR Vbeta segments and 13 reverse primers for TCR Jbeta segments was used. The CDR3 region of rearranged TCR beta genes was amplified from genomic DNA by a multiplex PCR assay. The Illumina HiSeq System was used to sequence the amplified TCR beta libraries as 87-base-pair reads. The original pipeline was this. A later analysis counted approximately 76 million unique TCR beta chains across the 550 to 800 repertoires, and some 12 million of these chains were shared by at least two donors. To remove PCR and sequencing errors, raw reads were error-corrected and collapsed into unique sequences using a nearest-neighbor algorithm that merged closely related sequences. Alignment of CDR3 sequences to IMGT reference sequences was used to assign V, D and J gene segments. For a sequence to be retained, at least a six-nucleotide match to both a V gene segment and a J gene segment was required. A rearrangement was called productive if the CDR3 had no stop codons and remained in frame with V and J, and every other rearrangement was called non-productive. Following IMGT convention, CDR3 was defined as the stretch from the second conserved V-encoded cysteine to the conserved J-encoded phenylalanine. Sequences without an unambiguous match to a single V gene segment were excluded from the earlier analysis of a few hundred of the donors. An earlier analysis of a few hundred of the donors classified V segments as functional when productive rearrangements were above 56.7% and as segregating when the standard deviation between donors was above 5%. A statistical classification framework was built for diagnosing cytomegalovirus status from the catalog of TCR beta chain sequences. V and J gene assignment, in a later analysis, came from comparing TCR nucleotide sequences with IMGT/GENE-DB human TR gene sequences. The TCRdist pipeline was used in a later analysis to assign CDR3 sequences and most-parsimonious VDJ recombination scenarios. A later analysis defined each TCR beta chain by its CDR3 amino acid sequence plus V-gene family, and excluded reads lacking a unique V-gene family. A later analysis removed 500 to 650 highly shared, low-generation-probability nucleotide sequences to deal with suspected cross-contamination and a sequencing artifact. A later analysis calculated a clonal expansion index for each public chain from normalized within-repertoire ranks of inferred template counts. In a later analysis, generation probabilities were computed using a VDJ recombination model fitted to out-of-frame rearrangements, and the results were checked against IGoR. In a later analysis, hypergeometric tests were used to score TCR-TCR, TCR-HLA and TCR-CMV co-occurrence, with a repertoire-size bias correction applied to TCR pairs. A later analysis estimated false discovery rates by permuting HLA or CMV assignments 20 times. A later analysis grouped co-occurring TCRs with DBSCAN, adding TCRdist sequence similarity when clustering within HLA-allele-positive subsets. Repertoires with fewer than 30,000 or more than 120,000 public chains were left out of co-occurrence clustering, as were about 5 repertoires with anomalous nucleotide sharing. Here the immuneACCESS table is served through TCRdb, limited to in-frame sequences with V and J called. Missing clones are a known gap in these copies; in checked studies unresolved V genes cover under half, and the rest lacks a known reason. V and J calls and clone size are copied from that table; D and trimming were computed from the DNA. This sample holds 200,000 to 250,000 clones; over 65% were observed only once. The ten largest clones represent 1% to 1.5% of the sample.

Worth noting for this clone: Its recognized antigen is unknown. Within one base of it there is no much larger clone, and no base qualities were kept.

The cohort was made up of several hundred healthy bone marrow donors. At the time of sampling, every cohort member was nominally healthy, though immune exposures that went unrecorded were likely present. Of the approximately 610 cohort members, 250 to 300 had positive CMV serostatus and fewer than 400 had negative CMV serostatus, and CMV serostatus was not recorded for the donor. A peripheral blood sample was collected from each donor, and TCR beta sequencing was performed on peripheral blood mononuclear cells. Genomic DNA was extracted from the blood cell samples with the Qiagen DNeasy Blood Extraction Kit. The V and J ends are trimmed by 2 bases and 5 bases, leaving 9 bases between them. From a lookup of the germline V gene, CDR1 and CDR2 are MDHEN and SYDVKM. Measured from the cysteine to the phenylalanine, the CDR3 is 13 residues long. The only DNA kept is the CDR3, 39 bases in frame from the first base.

The sample was PBMCs. The source is a human donor in good health. Here the chain combines TRBV28 and TRBJ2-5, with TRBD2 perhaps the D gene, on 5 matching bases. Here is the DNA: TGTGCCAGCAGTTTAGTGGGAGTTGAGACCCAGTACTTC. It codes for CASSLVGVETQYF.